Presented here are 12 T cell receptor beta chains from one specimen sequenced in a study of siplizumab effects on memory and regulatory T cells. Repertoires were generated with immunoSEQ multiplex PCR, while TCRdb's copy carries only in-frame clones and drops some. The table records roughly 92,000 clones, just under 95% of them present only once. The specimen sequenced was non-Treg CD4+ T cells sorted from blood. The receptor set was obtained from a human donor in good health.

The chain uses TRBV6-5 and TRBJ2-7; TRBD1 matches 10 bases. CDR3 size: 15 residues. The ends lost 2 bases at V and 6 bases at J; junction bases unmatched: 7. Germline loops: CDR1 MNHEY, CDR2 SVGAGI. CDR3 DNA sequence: TGTGCCAGCAGTTACCCGGGACAGGGGTTCTGCGAGCAGTACTTC. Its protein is CASSYPGQGFCEQYF.

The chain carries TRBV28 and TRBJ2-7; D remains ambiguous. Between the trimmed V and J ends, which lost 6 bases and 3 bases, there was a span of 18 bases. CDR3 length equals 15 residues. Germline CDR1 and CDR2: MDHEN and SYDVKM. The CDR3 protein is CASRNRHQQNYEQYF. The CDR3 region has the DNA TGTGCCAGCAGAAACCGACACCAACAGAACTACGAGCAGTACTTC. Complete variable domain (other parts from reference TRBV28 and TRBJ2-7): DVKVTQSSRYLVKRTGEKVFLECVQDMDHENMFWYRQDPGLGLRLIYFSYDVKMKEKGDIPEGYSVSREKKERFSLILESASTNQTSMYLCASRNRHQQNYEQYFGPGTRLTVT.

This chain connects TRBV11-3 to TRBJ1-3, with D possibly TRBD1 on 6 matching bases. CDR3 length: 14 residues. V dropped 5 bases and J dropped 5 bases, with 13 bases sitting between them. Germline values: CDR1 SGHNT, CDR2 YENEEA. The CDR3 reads CASSHGGARNTIYF. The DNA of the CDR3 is TGTGCCAGCAGCCATGGGGGGGCCCGAAACACCATATATTTT.

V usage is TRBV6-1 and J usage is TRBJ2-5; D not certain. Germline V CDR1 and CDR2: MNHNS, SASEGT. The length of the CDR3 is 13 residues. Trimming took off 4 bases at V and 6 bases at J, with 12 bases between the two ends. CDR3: CASSGRTPKTQYF. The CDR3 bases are TGTGCCAGCAGTGGACGGACCCCTAAGACCCAGTACTTC.

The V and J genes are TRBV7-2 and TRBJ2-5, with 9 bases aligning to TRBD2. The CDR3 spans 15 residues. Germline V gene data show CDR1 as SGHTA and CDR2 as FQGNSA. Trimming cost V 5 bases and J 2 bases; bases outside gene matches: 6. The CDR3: CASSISGLAQETQYF. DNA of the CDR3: TGTGCCAGCAGCATCTCGGGACTAGCTCAAGAGACCCAGTACTTC.

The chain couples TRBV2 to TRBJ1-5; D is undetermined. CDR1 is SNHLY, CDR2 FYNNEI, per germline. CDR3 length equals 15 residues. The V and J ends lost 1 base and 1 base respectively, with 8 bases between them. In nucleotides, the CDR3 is TGTGCCAGCAGTGAAGAGGGAATAAGCAATCAGCCCCAGCATTTT. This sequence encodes CASSEEGISNQPQHF.

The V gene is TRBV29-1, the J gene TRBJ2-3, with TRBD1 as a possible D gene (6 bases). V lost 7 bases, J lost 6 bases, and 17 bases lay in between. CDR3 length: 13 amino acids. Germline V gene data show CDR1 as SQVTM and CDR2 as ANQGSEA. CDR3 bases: TGCAGCGAGAAGACTGGGCAGGGGGATACGCAGTATTTT. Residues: CSEKTGQGDTQYF.

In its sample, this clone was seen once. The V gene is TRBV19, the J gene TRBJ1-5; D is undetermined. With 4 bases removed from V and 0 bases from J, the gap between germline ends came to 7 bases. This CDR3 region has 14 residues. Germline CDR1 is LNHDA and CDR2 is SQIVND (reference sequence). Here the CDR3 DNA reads TGTGCCAGTAGTAGGACTTATAGCAATCAGCCCCAGCATTTT. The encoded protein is CASSRTYSNQPQHF.

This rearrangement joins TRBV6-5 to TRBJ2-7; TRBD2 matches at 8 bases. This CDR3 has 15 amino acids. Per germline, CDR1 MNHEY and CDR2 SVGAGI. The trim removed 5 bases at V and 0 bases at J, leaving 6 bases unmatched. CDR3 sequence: CASSLSGMSSYEQYF. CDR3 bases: TGTGCCAGCAGTCTTAGCGGGATGTCCTCCTACGAGCAGTACTTC.

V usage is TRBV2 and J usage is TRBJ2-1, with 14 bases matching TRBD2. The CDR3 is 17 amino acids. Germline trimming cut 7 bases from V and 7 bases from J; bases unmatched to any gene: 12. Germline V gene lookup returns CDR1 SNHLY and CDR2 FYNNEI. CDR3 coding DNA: TGTGCCAGCACCCGAAGGGGGACTAGCGGGAGTGGGAATGAGCAGTTCTTC. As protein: CASTRRGTSGSGNEQFF.

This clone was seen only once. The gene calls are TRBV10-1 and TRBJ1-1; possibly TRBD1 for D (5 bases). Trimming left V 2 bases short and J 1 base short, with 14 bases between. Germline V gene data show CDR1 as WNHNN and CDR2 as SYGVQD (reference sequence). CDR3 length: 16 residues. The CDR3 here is CASSERGGRSNTEAFF. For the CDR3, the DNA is TGCGCCAGCAGTGAGCGGGGGGGGAGGTCGAACACTGAAGCTTTCTTT.

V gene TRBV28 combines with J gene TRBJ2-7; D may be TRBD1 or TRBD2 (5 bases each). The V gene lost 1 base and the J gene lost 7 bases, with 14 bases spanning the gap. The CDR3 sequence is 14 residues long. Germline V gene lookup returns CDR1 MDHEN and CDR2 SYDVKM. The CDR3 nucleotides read TGTGCCAGCAGTTTATATCCAGGGACGGAAGAGCAGTACTTC. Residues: CASSLYPGTEEQYF. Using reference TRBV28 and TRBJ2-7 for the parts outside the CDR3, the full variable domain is DVKVTQSSRYLVKRTGEKVFLECVQDMDHENMFWYRQDPGLGLRLIYFSYDVKMKEKGDIPEGYSVSREKKERFSLILESASTNQTSMYLCASSLYPGTEEQYFGPGTRLTVT.